A selection of T cell receptor beta chains follows, all from one sample in a study of cytomegalovirus exposure and HLA in healthy donors. Assay: immunoSEQ multiplex PCR; the TCRdb copy retains only in-frame clones and omits some. This table holds approximately 140,000 clones. The sample was PBMCs. Receptor source: a woman aged 18-29 years in good health and CMV-seronegative. CDR3s include the opening cysteine and the closing phenylalanine or tryptophan. A D gene is named only where the DNA matches it firmly. The size of a clone is reported for some rows only, either as once, few or many, or as a class for expanded clones.

J,size,D,V,CDR3,DNA
TRBJ1-4,.,.,TRBV18,CASSPSRTNEKLFF,TGTGCCAGCTCACCTAGTCGAACTAATGAAAAACTGTTTTTT
TRBJ1-1,.,TRBD1,TRBV11-2,CASSTWTGQHTEAFF,TGTGCCAGCAGCACCTGGACAGGCCAGCACACTGAAGCTTTCTTT
TRBJ2-1,.,.,TRBV14,CASSQGNAGEQFF,TGTGCCAGCAGCCAAGGTAACGCGGGGGAGCAGTTCTTC
TRBJ2-1,.,TRBD2,TRBV15,CATSRLLAGTYNEQFF,TGTGCCACCAGCAGGCTACTAGCGGGAACATACAATGAGCAGTTCTTC
TRBJ2-5,.,.,TRBV5-4,CASSLYREKETQYF,TGTGCCAGCAGCTTATACCGGGAGAAAGAGACCCAGTACTTC
TRBJ1-2,.,.,TRBV29-1,CSVEGTADLPYGYTF,TGCAGCGTTGAAGGCACGGCGGATCTGCCCTATGGCTACACCTTC
TRBJ2-3,.,.,TRBV2,CASSEGTPPNTDTQYF,TGTGCCAGCAGTGAAGGGACTCCCCCTAACACAGATACGCAGTATTTT
TRBJ2-1,.,TRBD1,TRBV5-6,CASSLWTGPSPYNEQFF,TGTGCCAGCAGCCTGTGGACAGGCCCATCCCCCTACAATGAGCAGTTCTTC
TRBJ2-2,.,TRBD1,TRBV6-5,CASSYSLQGHTGELFF,TGTGCCAGCAGTTACTCCTTACAGGGGCACACCGGGGAGCTGTTTTTT
TRBJ1-2,.,.,TRBV9,CASSANQPIGGYTF,TGTGCCAGCAGCGCAAATCAACCTATTGGTGGCTACACCTTC
TRBJ2-2,.,.,TRBV13,CASSARDPFYPGELFF,TGTGCCAGCAGCGCGCGGGACCCCTTCTATCCCGGGGAGCTGTTTTTT
TRBJ2-1,.,.,TRBV6-5,CASSYSGGGVSNEQFF,TGTGCCAGCAGTTACTCCGGAGGGGGGGTGTCCAATGAGCAGTTCTTC
TRBJ2-7,.,TRBD1,TRBV4-2,CASKLRGEGAYEQYF,TGTGCCAGCAAACTAAGGGGCGAGGGGGCATACGAGCAGTACTTC
TRBJ2-1,.,.,TRBV15,CATSRVGASIHNEQFF,TGTGCCACCAGCAGAGTTGGCGCTAGCATCCACAATGAGCAGTTCTTC
TRBJ2-1,.,TRBD2,TRBV10-3,CAIRTSGSTYEQFF,TGTGCCATCCGGACTAGCGGGAGTACCTATGAGCAGTTCTTC
TRBJ2-1,.,TRBD1,TRBV6-1,CASSRDRAYNEQFF,TGTGCCAGCAGCCGGGACAGGGCCTACAATGAGCAGTTCTTC
TRBJ2-5,medium-sized,TRBD2,TRBV5-4,CASSLKGLAGGRETQYF,TGTGCCAGCAGCTTGAAGGGACTAGCGGGAGGTCGGGAGACCCAGTACTTC
TRBJ1-4,.,.,TRBV6-6,CASSYIIEKLFF,TGTGCCAGCAGTTACATAATTGAAAAACTGTTTTTT
TRBJ1-1,.,TRBD1,TRBV19,CASRTTGAAEAFF,TGTGCCAGTAGGACCACAGGGGCGGCTGAAGCTTTCTTT
TRBJ2-1,.,TRBD2,TRBV30,CAWSVRLADNEQFF,TGTGCCTGGAGTGTAAGACTAGCGGACAATGAGCAGTTCTTC
TRBJ2-1,.,TRBD1,TRBV9,CASSDTGGEYNEQFF,TGTGCCAGCAGCGATACAGGGGGTGAATACAATGAGCAGTTCTTC
TRBJ2-1,.,TRBD1,TRBV5-1,CASSLDHRGPYNEQFF,TGCGCCAGCAGCTTGGATCACAGGGGACCCTACAATGAGCAGTTCTTC
TRBJ2-7,.,TRBD2,TRBV12-5,CASGSGGPYEQYF,TGTGCTAGTGGTTCGGGGGGGCCTTACGAGCAGTACTTC
TRBJ1-3,.,.,TRBV27,CASSIDRRAGNTIYF,TGTGCCAGCAGTATAGACAGAAGAGCTGGAAACACCATATATTTT
TRBJ2-6,.,.,TRBV19,CASSNSGFSGANVLTF,TGTGCCAGTAGTAACTCAGGGTTCTCTGGGGCCAACGTCCTGACTTTC
TRBJ2-5,.,.,TRBV30,CAWSRGRGDGETQYF,TGTGCCTGGAGTCGTGGACGGGGAGACGGAGAGACCCAGTACTTC
TRBJ1-3,.,TRBD1,TRBV18,CASSPSPTGSGNTIYF,TGTGCCAGCTCACCATCCCCGACAGGGTCTGGAAACACCATATATTTT
TRBJ2-3,.,.,TRBV5-4,CASSLEIYNTDTQYF,TGTGCCAGCAGCTTGGAAATTTATAACACAGATACGCAGTATTTT
TRBJ2-5,.,TRBD1,TRBV5-1,CASSPGQGGETQYF,TGCGCCAGCAGCCCGGGACAGGGGGGAGAGACCCAGTACTTC
TRBJ1-1,.,TRBD1,TRBV5-1,CASSLVTGANTEAFF,TGCGCCAGCAGCTTAGTGACAGGGGCGAACACTGAAGCTTTCTTT
TRBJ1-1,.,.,TRBV19,CASSMAGVTEAFF,TGTGCCAGTAGTATGGCAGGGGTCACTGAAGCTTTCTTT
TRBJ1-5,.,.,TRBV4-2,CASSQTDSHQPQHF,TGTGCCAGCAGCCAAACGGACAGCCATCAGCCCCAGCATTTT